The source of this T cell receptor (beta chain) is a study of cytomegalovirus exposure and HLA in healthy donors. The study's findings and limits: One cluster of highly shared sequence variants probably arose as a sequencing artifact.

A note on this clone: Antigen specificity is unknown.

Amplification used 60 Vbeta primers and 13 Jbeta primers. Data came from immunoSEQ multiplex PCR; TCRdb stores just in-frame clones and leaves some out. The sample holds approximately 180,000 clones, about 81% seen once. This CDR3 spans 13 amino acids. Germline V CDR1 and CDR2: SGHRS, YFSETQ. The ends were cut back, 0 bases at V and 1 base at J, with 4 bases in the middle. What was sequenced was PBMCs. The V gene is TRBV5-1, the J gene TRBJ1-1; no clear D. The TCR was taken from a man aged 18-30 years in good health and CMV-seronegative. The DNA of the CDR3 is TGCGCCAGCAGCTTGGCAGAGAACACTGAAGCTTTCTTT. Translated, it gives CASSLAENTEAFF. Complete variable domain (other parts from reference TRBV5-1 and TRBJ1-1): KAGVTQTPRYLIKTRGQQVTLSCSPISGHRSVSWYQQTPGQGLQFLFEYFSETQRNKGNFPGRFSGRQFSNSRSEMNVSTLELGDSALYLCASSLAENTEAFFGQGTRLTVV.